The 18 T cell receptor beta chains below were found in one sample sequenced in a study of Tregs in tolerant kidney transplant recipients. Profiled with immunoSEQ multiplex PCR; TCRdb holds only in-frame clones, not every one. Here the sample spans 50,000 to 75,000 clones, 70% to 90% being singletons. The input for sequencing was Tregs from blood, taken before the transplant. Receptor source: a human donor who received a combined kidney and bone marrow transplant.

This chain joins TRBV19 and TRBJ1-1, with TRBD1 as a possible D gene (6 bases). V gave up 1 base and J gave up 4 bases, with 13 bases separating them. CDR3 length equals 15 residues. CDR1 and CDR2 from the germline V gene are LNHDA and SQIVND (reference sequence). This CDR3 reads CASSIGPGASTEAFF. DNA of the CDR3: TGTGCCAGTAGTATAGGCCCAGGGGCAAGCACTGAAGCTTTCTTT. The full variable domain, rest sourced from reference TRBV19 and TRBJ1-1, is DGGITQSPKYLFRKEGQNVTLSCEQNLNHDAMYWYRQDPGQGLRLIYYSQIVNDFQKGDIAEGYSVSREKKESFPLTVTSAQKNPTAFYLCASSIGPGASTEAFFGQGTRLTVV.

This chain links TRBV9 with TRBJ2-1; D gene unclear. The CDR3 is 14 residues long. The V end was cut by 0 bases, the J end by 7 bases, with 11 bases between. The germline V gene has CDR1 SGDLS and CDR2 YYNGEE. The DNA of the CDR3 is TGTGCCAGCAGCGTAGGGCCTGTGGGAAATGAGCAGTTCTTC. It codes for CASSVGPVGNEQFF.

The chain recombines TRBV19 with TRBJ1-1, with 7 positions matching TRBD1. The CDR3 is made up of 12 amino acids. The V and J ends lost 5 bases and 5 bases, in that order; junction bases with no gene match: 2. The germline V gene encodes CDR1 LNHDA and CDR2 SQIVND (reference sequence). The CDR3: CASSLRGTEAFF. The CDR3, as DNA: TGTGCCAGTAGTCTCAGGGGGACTGAAGCTTTCTTT.

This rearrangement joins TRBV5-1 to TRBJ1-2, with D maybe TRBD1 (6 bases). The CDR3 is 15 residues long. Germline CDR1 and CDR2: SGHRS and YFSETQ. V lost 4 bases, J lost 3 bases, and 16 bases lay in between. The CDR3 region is CASSREQGSHYGYTF. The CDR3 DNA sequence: TGCGCCAGCAGCCGGGAACAGGGTTCCCACTATGGCTACACCTTC.

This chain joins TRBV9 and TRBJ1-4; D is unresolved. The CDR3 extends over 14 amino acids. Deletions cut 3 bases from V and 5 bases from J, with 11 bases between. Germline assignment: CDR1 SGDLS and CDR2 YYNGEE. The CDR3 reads CASSAGSKNEKLFF. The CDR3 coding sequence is TGTGCCAGCAGCGCGGGATCGAAGAATGAAAAACTGTTTTTT.

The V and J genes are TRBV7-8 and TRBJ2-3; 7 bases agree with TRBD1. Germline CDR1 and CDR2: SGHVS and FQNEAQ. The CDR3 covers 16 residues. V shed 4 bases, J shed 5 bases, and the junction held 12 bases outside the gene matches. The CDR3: CASSSRWSSGGDTQYF. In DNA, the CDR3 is TGTGCCAGCAGCTCCCGGTGGTCCTCAGGGGGAGATACGCAGTATTTT.

The CDR3 DNA reads TGTGCCACCACAGGGACCTATGGCTACACCTTC. Protein sequence: CATTGTYGYTF. The rearrangement joins TRBV6-1 to TRBJ1-2; tentatively, D is TRBD1 (6 bases). Trimming cost V 10 bases and J 4 bases, with 10 bases left between them. The CDR3 has 11 residues. Germline assignment: CDR1 MNHNS and CDR2 SASEGT.

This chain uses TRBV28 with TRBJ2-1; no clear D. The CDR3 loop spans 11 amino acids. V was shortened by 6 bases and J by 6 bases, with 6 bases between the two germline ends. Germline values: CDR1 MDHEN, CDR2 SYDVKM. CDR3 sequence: CASSSANEQFF. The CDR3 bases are TGTGCCAGCAGCTCGGCCAATGAGCAGTTCTTC. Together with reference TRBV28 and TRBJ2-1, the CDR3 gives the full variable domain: DVKVTQSSRYLVKRTGEKVFLECVQDMDHENMFWYRQDPGLGLRLIYFSYDVKMKEKGDIPEGYSVSREKKERFSLILESASTNQTSMYLCASSSANEQFFGPGTRLTVL.

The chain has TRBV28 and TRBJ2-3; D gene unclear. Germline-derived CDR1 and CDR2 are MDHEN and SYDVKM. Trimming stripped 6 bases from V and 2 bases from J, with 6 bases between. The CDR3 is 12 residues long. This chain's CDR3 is CASRTNTDTQYF. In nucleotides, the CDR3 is TGTGCCAGCAGAACCAACACAGATACGCAGTATTTT.

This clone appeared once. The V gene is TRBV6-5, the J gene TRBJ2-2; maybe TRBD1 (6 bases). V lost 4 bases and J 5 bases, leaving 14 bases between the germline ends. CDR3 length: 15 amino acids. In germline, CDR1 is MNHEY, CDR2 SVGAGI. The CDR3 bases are TGTGCCAGCAGTTTTCGACCCAGGGGTACCGGGGAGCTGTTTTTT. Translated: CASSFRPRGTGELFF.

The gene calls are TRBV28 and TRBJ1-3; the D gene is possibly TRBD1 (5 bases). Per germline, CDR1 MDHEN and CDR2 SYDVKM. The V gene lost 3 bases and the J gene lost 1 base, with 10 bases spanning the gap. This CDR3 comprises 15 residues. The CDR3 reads CASSFSTGSGNTIYF. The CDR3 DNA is TGTGCCAGCAGTTTCTCAACAGGATCTGGAAACACCATATATTTT.

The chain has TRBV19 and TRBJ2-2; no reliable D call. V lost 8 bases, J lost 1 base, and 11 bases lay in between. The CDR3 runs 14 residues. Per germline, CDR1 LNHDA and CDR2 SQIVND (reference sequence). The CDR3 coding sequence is TGTGCCAGTGGCGACTCCGGGAACACCGGGGAGCTGTTTTTT. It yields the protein CASGDSGNTGELFF.

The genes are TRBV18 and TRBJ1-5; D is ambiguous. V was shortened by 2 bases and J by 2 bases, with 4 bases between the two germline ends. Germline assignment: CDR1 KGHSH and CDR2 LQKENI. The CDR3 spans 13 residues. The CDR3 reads CASSPEGNQPQHF. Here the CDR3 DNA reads TGTGCCAGCTCACCAGAGGGCAATCAGCCCCAGCATTTT. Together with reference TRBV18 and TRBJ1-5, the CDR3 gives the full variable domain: NAGVMQNPRHLVRRRGQEARLRCSPMKGHSHVYWYRQLPEEGLKFMVYLQKENIIDESGMPKERFSAEFPKEGPSILRIQQVVRGDSAAYFCASSPEGNQPQHFGDGTRLSIL.

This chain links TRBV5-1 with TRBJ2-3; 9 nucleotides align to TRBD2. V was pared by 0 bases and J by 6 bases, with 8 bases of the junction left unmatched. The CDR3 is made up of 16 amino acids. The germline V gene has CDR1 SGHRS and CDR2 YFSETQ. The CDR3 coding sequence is TGCGCCAGCAGCTTGGCGGCGGGAGGGCCCTTGGATACGCAGTATTTT. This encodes CASSLAAGGPLDTQYF.

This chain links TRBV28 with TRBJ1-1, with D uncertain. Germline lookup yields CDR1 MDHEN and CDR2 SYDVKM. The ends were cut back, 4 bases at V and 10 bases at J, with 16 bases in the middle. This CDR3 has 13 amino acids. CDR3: CASSSPAPWAAFF. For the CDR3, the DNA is TGTGCCAGCAGTTCCCCAGCCCCGTGGGCAGCTTTCTTT.

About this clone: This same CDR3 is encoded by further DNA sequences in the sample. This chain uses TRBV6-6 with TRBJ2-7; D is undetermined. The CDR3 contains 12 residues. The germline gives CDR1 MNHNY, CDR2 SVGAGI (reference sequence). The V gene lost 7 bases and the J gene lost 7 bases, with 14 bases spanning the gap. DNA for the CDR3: TGTGCCAGCAAGTTAGGTGTGGGGGAGCAGTACTTC. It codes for CASKLGVGEQYF.

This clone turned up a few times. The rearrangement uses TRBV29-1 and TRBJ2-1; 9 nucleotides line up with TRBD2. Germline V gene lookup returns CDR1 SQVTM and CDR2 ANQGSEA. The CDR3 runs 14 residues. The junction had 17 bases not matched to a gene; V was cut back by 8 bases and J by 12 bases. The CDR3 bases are TGCAGCACCTTTCAAGCGGGGGGCAGCCGACCGCAGTTCTTC. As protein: CSTFQAGGSRPQFF.

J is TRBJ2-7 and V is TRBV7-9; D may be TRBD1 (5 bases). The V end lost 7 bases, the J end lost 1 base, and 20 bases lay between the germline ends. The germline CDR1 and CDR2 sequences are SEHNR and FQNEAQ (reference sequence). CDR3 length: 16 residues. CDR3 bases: TGTGCCAGCACCATTGTAACAGGCGACGGATCCTACGAGCAGTACTTC. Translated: CASTIVTGDGSYEQYF. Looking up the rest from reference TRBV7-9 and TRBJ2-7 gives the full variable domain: DTGVSQNPRHKITKRGQNVTFRCDPISEHNRLYWYRQTLGQGPEFLTYFQNEAQLEKSRLLSDRFSAERPKGSFSTLEIQRTEQGDSAMYLCASTIVTGDGSYEQYFGPGTRLTVT.